This T cell receptor beta chain is from a study of T cells in Graves' hyperthyroidism and ophthalmopathy. About the research overall: Peripheral blood was drawn at first diagnosis, prior to all treatment.

As to this clonotype: The antigen remains undetermined.

Germline loops: CDR1 SNHLY, CDR2 FYNNEI. This CDR3 is built from 16 residues. V lost 4 bases, J lost 4 bases, and 5 bases stayed unmatched. From RNA transcripts, TCR beta CDR3 regions were amplified. Using the HTBI primer set, a first-round RT-PCR was run on the TCR CDR3. TCRdb independently ran MiXCR on the multiplex PCR reads; one entry per CDR3 protein. The sample contains 300,000 to 500,000 distinct CDR3 sequences, over 12% of which appear only once. Points from the study as a whole: Most clonotypes that expanded in the thyroid above 0.001 also showed up in blood.

This clonotype originated in a man aged 45-65 years with Graves' ophthalmopathy. The V gene is TRBV2, the J gene TRBJ2-2; 11 bases match TRBD2. Sequencing used blood. The CDR3 here is CASSGRSGRATGELFF. CDR3 coding DNA: TGTGCCAGCAGTGGGCGTAGCGGGAGGGCCACCGGGGAGCTGTTTTTT.